The clone carrying this TCR beta chain was counted a few times. Its antigen is as yet unknown. This CDR3 contains 15 residues. The V end was cut by 3 bases, the J end by 11 bases, with 25 bases between. From germline, CDR1 is DFQATT and CDR2 SNEGSKA (reference sequence). The data derive from a study of blood T cells in healthy people across ages. Study-wide findings and caveats: Naive and antigen-experienced cells were not separated, limiting conclusive comparison.

Then a second PCR, running about 6 to 12 cycles, was carried out with a sample-barcoded 5' primer and a J-beta primer mix. TCRdb reanalysed the 5' RACE reads using MiXCR and keeps one entry per CDR3 protein. Of some 670,000 distinct CDR3 sequences listed, roughly half are singletons. This TCR came from an elderly woman in good health. The chain carries TRBV20-1 and TRBJ2-5; D is ambiguous. Sample: blood. The CDR3 sequence: CSARSAHRPLDEQYF. CDR3 DNA sequence: TGCAGTGCTAGGTCGGCCCACCGTCCTCTTGATGAGCAGTACTTC.